The 29 T cell receptor beta chains reported below all come from one sample, sequenced in a study of T-cell reconstitution after alpha-beta-depleted transplantation in children. Preparation of the TCRbeta library involved a method that used unique molecular identifiers. TCRdb recomputed calls from the PCR reads with MiXCR, one row per CDR3 protein. The sample comprises some 390,000 distinct CDR3 sequences, roughly 20% of which are singletons, and 3.5% to 4% rests with the top ten. The sample in question was PBMCs from the stem cell graft donor, obtained from the stem cell graft. The source is a human donor who donated a stem cell graft to a child with acute myeloid leukemia.

The genes are TRBV18 and TRBJ2-3; 7 nucleotides match TRBD2. J was trimmed by 5 bases and V by 3 bases; bases with no gene match: 11. The CDR3 consists of 16 residues. Germline lookup yields CDR1 KGHSH and CDR2 LQKENI. As DNA, the CDR3 is TGTGCCAGCTCACCGCGACTAGCAATGGGAAAAGATACGCAGTATTTT. Protein sequence: CASSPRLAMGKDTQYF.

This clonotype appeared a few times. The rearrangement joins TRBV12-3 or TRBV12-4 to TRBJ1-1; D is unresolved. This CDR3 contains 15 residues. The V end was cut by 6 bases, the J end by 0 bases, with 14 bases between. DNA of the CDR3: TGTGCCAGCAGCAAACCTGAGCGAATGAACACTGAAGCTTTCTTT. As protein: CASSKPERMNTEAFF.

This rearrangement joins TRBV3-1 to TRBJ2-1, with 7 bases matching TRBD1. J was trimmed by 0 bases and V by 3 bases; bases with no gene match: 2. CDR1 is LGHDT and CDR2 is YNNKEL in the germline V gene (reference sequence). The CDR3 extends over 15 amino acids. CDR3 amino acids: CASSQGQSSYNEQFF. The DNA for the CDR3 is TGTGCCAGCAGCCAGGGACAGTCCTCCTACAATGAGCAGTTCTTC.

V gene TRBV12-5 combines with J gene TRBJ2-1, with 14 bases that match TRBD2. V shed 0 bases, J shed 0 bases, and the junction held 13 bases outside the gene matches. CDR3 size: 22 residues. Germline loops: CDR1 LGHNT, CDR2 FRNRAP. The CDR3 spells CASGLVAIGTSGRISSYNEQFF. In DNA form, the CDR3 reads TGTGCTAGTGGTTTGGTAGCAATTGGGACTAGCGGGAGAATCAGCTCCTACAATGAGCAGTTCTTC.

The rearrangement uses TRBV7-2 and TRBJ2-1; no definite D call. The CDR3 extends over 17 amino acids. V shed 5 bases and J shed 0 bases, with 17 bases lying between them. Germline CDR1 SGHTA, CDR2 FQGNSA. CDR3 in DNA: TGTGCCAGCAGCCCAAGACACTTCCCTACCTCCTACAATGAGCAGTTCTTC. Translating gives CASSPRHFPTSYNEQFF.

This clonotype was picked up a small number of times. CDR3 in amino acids: CASSLEWRDGDEQFF. In nucleotides, the CDR3 is TGTGCCAGCAGCTTAGAGTGGCGGGATGGGGATGAGCAGTTCTTC. The chain uses TRBV7-6 and TRBJ2-1; D perhaps matches TRBD2 (6 bases). V lost 1 base and J lost 8, with 15 bases in between. CDR1 is SGHVS, CDR2 FNYEAQ, per germline. The CDR3 runs 15 residues.

The chain recombines TRBV20-1 with TRBJ2-5; unclear D gene. V lost 1 base to trimming and J lost 1 base, with 13 bases between them. The CDR3 extends over 15 amino acids. Looked up from germline, CDR1 is DFQATT and CDR2 is SNEGSKA (reference sequence). The CDR3: CSARAGVNFQETQYF. The DNA of the CDR3 is TGCAGTGCTAGAGCTGGGGTAAACTTCCAAGAGACCCAGTACTTC.

The genes are TRBV2 and TRBJ2-1; 10 bases match TRBD2. The V and J ends lost 6 bases and 0 bases, in that order; junction bases with no gene match: 14. The CDR3 is 19 amino acids. CDR1 and CDR2 (germline): SNHLY, FYNNEI. The CDR3 region is CASRGPGLATKSSYNEQFF. Here the CDR3 DNA reads TGTGCCAGCAGGGGACCGGGACTAGCGACCAAGAGCTCCTACAATGAGCAGTTCTTC.

The table lists this clonotype with a few counts. The chain is built from TRBV12-3 or TRBV12-4 and TRBJ2-1; 13 bases line up with TRBD2. This CDR3 contains 15 residues. With V trimmed by 8 bases and J by 3 bases, 4 bases remained unmatched. For the CDR3, the DNA is TGTGCCAGCTGGACTAGCGGGAGCGACTACAATGAGCAGTTCTTC. The encoded protein is CASWTSGSDYNEQFF.

This clonotype turned up a few times. This chain uses TRBV3-1 with TRBJ2-5; 7 nucleotides line up with TRBD2. Per the germline V gene, CDR1 is LGHDT and CDR2 is YNNKEL (reference sequence). The ends lost 3 bases at V and 5 bases at J; junction bases unmatched: 9. The CDR3 has 15 amino acids. The CDR3 DNA is TGTGCCAGCAGCCATGGCGGGGGAAGACGGGAGACCCAGTACTTC. Its translation: CASSHGGGRRETQYF.

Many counts were recorded for this clonotype. The rearrangement uses TRBV20-1 and TRBJ2-7, with TRBD2 matching over 11 bases. Germline V gives CDR1 DFQATT, CDR2 SNEGSKA (reference sequence). This CDR3 contains 14 residues. Germline trimming cut 2 bases from V and 5 bases from J; bases unmatched to any gene: 5. CDR3 sequence: CSARTSGRVDEQYF. CDR3 coding DNA: TGCAGTGCTAGAACTAGCGGGAGAGTCGACGAGCAGTACTTC.

V usage is TRBV20-1 and J usage is TRBJ1-5; TRBD1 matches 9 bases. The CDR3 is 16 amino acids. Germline CDR1 and CDR2: DFQATT and SNEGSKA (reference sequence). Trimming removed 6 bases from V and 0 bases from J; junction bases left unmatched: 9. The CDR3 loop is CSALPGQGYSNQPQHF. In DNA, the CDR3 is TGCAGTGCATTACCGGGACAGGGTTATAGCAATCAGCCCCAGCATTTT.

The chain carries TRBV6-2 or TRBV6-3 and TRBJ2-1, with TRBD2 matching over 9 bases. This CDR3 has 16 residues. J lost 7 bases, V lost 5 bases, and 12 bases had no gene match. Germline values: CDR1 MNHEY, CDR2 SVGEGT. The CDR3, as DNA: TGTGCCAGCAGTCCCGCCTTAGCGGGAGTGGGGAATGAGCAGTTCTTC. It specifies CASSPALAGVGNEQFF.

The chain links TRBV5-1 to TRBJ1-4; D is undetermined. The germline V and J ends were trimmed by 5 bases and 3 bases, with 5 bases remaining between them. The germline CDR1 and CDR2 sequences are SGHRS and YFSETQ. The CDR3 length is 12 residues. The CDR3 DNA reads as TGCGCCAGCAGGTCTGCTAATGAAAAACTGTTTTTT. Its translation is CASRSANEKLFF.

This chain joins TRBV10-3 and TRBJ2-5; TRBD1 matches 7 bases. The CDR3 totals 17 residues. CDR1 is ENHRY, CDR2 SYGVKD, per germline. V shed 0 bases and J 4 bases; nucleotides not matched to a gene: 11. CDR3 amino acids: CAISESFPGQPLETQYF. The CDR3 bases are TGTGCCATCAGTGAGTCCTTCCCGGGACAGCCATTAGAGACCCAGTACTTC.

This clonotype was recorded many times. The genes are TRBV29-1 and TRBJ2-7; TRBD1 is a possible D gene (6 bases). There are 13 residues in the CDR3. The V gene lost 8 bases and the J gene lost 3 bases, with 17 bases spanning the gap. The germline gives CDR1 SQVTM, CDR2 ANQGSEA. The CDR3: CSSPGGHHYEQYF. For the CDR3, the DNA is TGCAGCTCCCCTGGGGGACACCACTACGAGCAGTACTTC.

The CDR3 is CSAEGSYNEQFF. The DNA of the CDR3 is TGCAGTGCTGAGGGATCCTACAATGAGCAGTTCTTC. This sequence joins TRBV20-1 and TRBJ2-1, with D tentatively TRBD2 (5 bases). V lost 5 bases and J 1 base, leaving 6 bases between the germline ends. This CDR3 has 12 amino acids. The germline V gene encodes CDR1 DFQATT and CDR2 SNEGSKA (reference sequence).

The J gene is TRBJ2-3, the V gene TRBV27, with 7 positions matching TRBD2. J lost 2 bases, V lost 3 bases, and 2 bases had no gene match. CDR1 MNHEY and CDR2 SMNVEV come from the germline V gene (reference sequence). The CDR3 length is 14 residues. CDR3 bases: TGTGCCAGCAGTTTTGCGGGAGTCACAGATACGCAGTATTTT. As protein: CASSFAGVTDTQYF.

This clonotype was seen repeatedly, ten times or more. The chain uses TRBV20-1 and TRBJ2-1; 10 positions match TRBD2. Looked up from germline, CDR1 is DFQATT and CDR2 is SNEGSKA (reference sequence). The ends lost 6 bases at V and 8 bases at J; junction bases unmatched: 13. The CDR3 sequence is 15 residues long. For the CDR3, the DNA is TGCAGTGCCCATCCAATCAAGCGGGAGGGGTATGAGCAGTTCTTC. It codes for CSAHPIKREGYEQFF.

This clonotype was detected ten times or more. CDR3 in DNA: TGTGCCATCAGTGAGGTTCTGGCGAGACCCTACGAGCAGTACTTC. Translation gives CAISEVLARPYEQYF. V is TRBV10-3 and J is TRBJ2-7, with D hard to call. Germline loops: CDR1 ENHRY, CDR2 SYGVKD. Trimming removed 2 bases at V and 2 bases at J, with 13 bases between. The CDR3 sequence is 15 residues long.

This clonotype occurred a few times. This chain joins TRBV7-2 and TRBJ2-3; D is uncertain. The CDR3 has 13 amino acids. The germline gives CDR1 SGHTA, CDR2 FQGNSA. V gave up 1 base and J gave up 4 bases, with 6 bases separating them. This chain's CDR3 is CASSLVRPDTQYF. As DNA, the CDR3 is TGTGCCAGCAGCTTAGTACGGCCAGATACGCAGTATTTT.

This clonotype was counted between two and nine times. The V and J genes are TRBV9 and TRBJ2-1, with a tentative D call TRBD2 (7 bases). There are 16 residues in the CDR3. V lost 1 base and J lost 0, with 11 bases in between. Germline V gene data show CDR1 as SGDLS and CDR2 as YYNGEE. The CDR3 region is CASSVWEGGSYNEQFF. CDR3 DNA sequence: TGTGCCAGCAGCGTATGGGAGGGGGGCTCCTACAATGAGCAGTTCTTC.

V and J are TRBV6-5 and TRBJ2-7; D ambiguous. Between the trimmed V and J ends, which lost 6 bases and 1 base, there was a span of 10 bases. CDR1 is MNHEY and CDR2 is SVGAGI in the germline V gene. The CDR3 loop spans 13 amino acids. The CDR3 nucleotides read TGTGCCAGCAGCGTACTCCGTTCCTACGAGCAGTACTTC. Residues: CASSVLRSYEQYF.

Remarks on this clonotype: One end of the junction fails to match germline, which may point to a read error. The chain is built from TRBV5-1 and TRBJ1-5; the D is unclear. Germline loops: CDR1 SGHRS, CDR2 YFSETQ. This CDR3 contains 14 residues. CDR3 bases: TGCGCCAGCAGCCTCGGGGATAGCAATAAGCCCCAGCATTTT. As protein: CASSLGDSNKPQHF.

This sequence joins TRBV12-3 or TRBV12-4 and TRBJ2-1; D perhaps matches TRBD1 (5 bases). Trimming cost V 7 bases and J 9 bases, with 10 bases left between them. This CDR3 has 11 residues. CDR3 in amino acids: CASIDSGEQFF. The DNA for the CDR3 is TGTGCCAGCATTGACAGTGGTGAGCAGTTCTTC.

This clonotype was observed many times. This CDR3 is CSASGRSDNEQFF. DNA for the CDR3: TGCAGCGCTAGCGGGAGGTCCGACAATGAGCAGTTCTTC. The gene calls are TRBV29-1 and TRBJ2-1; TRBD2 matches 11 bases. The junction had 4 bases not matched to a gene; V was cut back by 7 bases and J by 5 bases. Germline V CDR1 and CDR2: SQVTM, ANQGSEA. This CDR3 is 13 amino acids long.

CDR3 bases: TGTGCCAGCAGTTCCTTGCAGGTGTCTTCCGAGCAGTACTTC. Its translation: CASSSLQVSSEQYF. The chain joins TRBV28 to TRBJ2-7; D uncertain. The V gene lost 4 bases and the J gene lost 6 bases, with 16 bases spanning the gap. The CDR3 consists of 14 residues. Germline CDR1 reads MDHEN; CDR2 reads SYDVKM. Full variable domain (missing parts from reference TRBV28 and TRBJ2-7): DVKVTQSSRYLVKRTGEKVFLECVQDMDHENMFWYRQDPGLGLRLIYFSYDVKMKEKGDIPEGYSVSREKKERFSLILESASTNQTSMYLCASSSLQVSSEQYFGPGTRLTVT.

There are a few counts of this clonotype. The V call is TRBV12-3 or TRBV12-4, the J call TRBJ2-3; perhaps D is TRBD1 or TRBD2 (5 bases each). CDR3 size: 14 residues. V lost 5 bases to trimming and J lost 5 bases, with 14 bases between them. The CDR3 DNA reads as TGTGCCAGCAGTAGAACCGGGGCAGGAGATACGCAGTATTTT. Its translation is CASSRTGAGDTQYF.

The gene calls are TRBV3-1 and TRBJ1-2; D unresolved. CDR1 and CDR2 from the germline V gene are LGHDT and YNNKEL (reference sequence). The CDR3 sequence is 14 residues long. Trimming left V 5 bases short and J 3 bases short, with 13 bases between. CDR3 amino acids: CASSSGGTDYGYTF. In nucleotides, the CDR3 is TGTGCCAGCAGCTCCGGTGGTACGGACTATGGCTACACCTTC.